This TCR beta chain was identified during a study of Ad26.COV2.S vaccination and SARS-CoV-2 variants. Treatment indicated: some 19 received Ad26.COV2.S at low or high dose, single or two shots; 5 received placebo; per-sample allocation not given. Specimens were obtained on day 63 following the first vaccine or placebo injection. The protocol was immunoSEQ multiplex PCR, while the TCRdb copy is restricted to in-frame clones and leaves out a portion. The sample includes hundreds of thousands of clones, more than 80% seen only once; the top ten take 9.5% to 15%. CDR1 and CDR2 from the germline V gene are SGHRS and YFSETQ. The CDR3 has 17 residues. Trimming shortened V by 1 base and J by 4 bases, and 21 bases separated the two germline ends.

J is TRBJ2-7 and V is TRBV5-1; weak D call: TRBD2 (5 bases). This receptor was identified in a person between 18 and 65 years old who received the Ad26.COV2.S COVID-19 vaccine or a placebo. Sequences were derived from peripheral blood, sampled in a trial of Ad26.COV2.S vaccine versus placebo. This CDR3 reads CASSLRSVTGNPYEQYF. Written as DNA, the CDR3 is TGCGCCAGCAGCTTGCGTTCGGTAACCGGGAACCCTTACGAGCAGTACTTC. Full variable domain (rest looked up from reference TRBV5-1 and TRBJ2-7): KAGVTQTPRYLIKTRGQQVTLSCSPISGHRSVSWYQQTPGQGLQFLFEYFSETQRNKGNFPGRFSGRQFSNSRSEMNVSTLELGDSALYLCASSLRSVTGNPYEQYFGPGTRLTVT.